This T cell receptor beta chain is drawn from a study of T cells in Graves' hyperthyroidism and ophthalmopathy. Notes on the study in general: Ophthalmopathy got predicted by the model a median around six months before its onset.

RNA transcripts were the template for amplifying TCR beta CDR3 regions. The primer set for the first-round RT-PCR of the TCR CDR3 was HTBI. TCRdb re-called the multiplex PCR reads with MiXCR, one entry per CDR3 protein. The data contain hundreds of thousands of distinct CDR3 sequences, roughly a third of them seen just once; the ten biggest clones take up less than 35%. The study left out patients who had uncontrolled infection, other autoimmune disease, pregnancy or lactation. A note on this clonotype: The target antigen is unknown.

There are 15 residues in the CDR3. Trimming cost V 6 bases and J 4 bases, with 15 bases left between them. The sequenced material came from blood. V and J are TRBV12-3 or TRBV12-4 and TRBJ1-4; D remains ambiguous. This TCR was recovered from a middle-aged woman with Graves' hyperthyroidism. CDR3 loop: CASSQAGNFNEKLFF. For the CDR3, the DNA is TGTGCCAGCAGCCAAGCAGGCAACTTTAATGAAAAACTGTTTTTT.